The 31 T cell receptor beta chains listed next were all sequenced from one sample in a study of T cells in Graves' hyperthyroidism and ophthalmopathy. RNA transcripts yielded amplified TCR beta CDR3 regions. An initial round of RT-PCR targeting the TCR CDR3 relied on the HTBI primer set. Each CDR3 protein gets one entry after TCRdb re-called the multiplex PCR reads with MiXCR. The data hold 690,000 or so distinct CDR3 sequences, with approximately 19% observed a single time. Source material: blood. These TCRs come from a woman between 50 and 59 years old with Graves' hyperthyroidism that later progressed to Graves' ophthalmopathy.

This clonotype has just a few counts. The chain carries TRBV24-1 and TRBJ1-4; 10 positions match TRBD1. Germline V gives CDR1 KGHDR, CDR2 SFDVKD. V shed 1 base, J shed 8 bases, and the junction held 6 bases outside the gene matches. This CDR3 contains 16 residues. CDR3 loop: CATSDFRGQGHEKLFF. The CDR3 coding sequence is TGTGCCACCAGTGATTTTCGGGGACAGGGGCACGAAAAACTGTTTTTT.

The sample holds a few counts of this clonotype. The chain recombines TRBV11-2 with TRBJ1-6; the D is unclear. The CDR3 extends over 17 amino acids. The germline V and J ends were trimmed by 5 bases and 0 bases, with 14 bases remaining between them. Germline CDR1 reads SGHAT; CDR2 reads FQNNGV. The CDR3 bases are TGTGCCAGCAGCCCCAGGCGCTCCCTCTCCTATAATTCACCCCTCCACTTT. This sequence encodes CASSPRRSLSYNSPLHF.

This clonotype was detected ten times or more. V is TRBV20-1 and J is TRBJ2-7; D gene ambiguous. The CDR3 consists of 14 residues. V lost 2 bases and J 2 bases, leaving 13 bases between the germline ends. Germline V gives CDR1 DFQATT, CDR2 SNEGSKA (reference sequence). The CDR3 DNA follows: TGCAGTGCTAGACAGTTCACCAACACCTACGAGCAGTACTTC. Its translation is CSARQFTNTYEQYF.

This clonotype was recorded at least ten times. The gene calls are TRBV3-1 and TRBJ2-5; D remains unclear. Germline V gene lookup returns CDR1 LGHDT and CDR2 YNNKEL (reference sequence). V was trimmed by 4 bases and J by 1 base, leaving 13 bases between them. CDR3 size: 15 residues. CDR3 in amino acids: CASSLGPILQETQYF. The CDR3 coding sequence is TGTGCCAGCAGCCTCGGCCCCATCCTCCAAGAGACCCAGTACTTC.

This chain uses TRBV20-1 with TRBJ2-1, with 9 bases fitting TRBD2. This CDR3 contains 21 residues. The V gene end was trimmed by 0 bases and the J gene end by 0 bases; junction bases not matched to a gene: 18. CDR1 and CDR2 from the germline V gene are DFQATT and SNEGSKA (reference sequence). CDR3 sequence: CSARDPTAGGVWGSSYNEQFF. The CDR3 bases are TGCAGTGCTAGAGATCCCACCGCGGGGGGGGTGTGGGGGAGCTCCTACAATGAGCAGTTCTTC.

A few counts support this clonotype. The CDR3 DNA reads as TGTGCCAGCTCCCGAGAGGGGGATTGGACTGAAGCTTTCTTT. Its protein product is CASSREGDWTEAFF. V gene TRBV18 combines with J gene TRBJ1-1, with TRBD1 as a possible D gene (6 bases). Trimming took off 6 bases at V and 5 bases at J, with 16 bases between the two ends. CDR1 is KGHSH and CDR2 is LQKENI in the germline V gene. The CDR3 sequence is 14 residues long.

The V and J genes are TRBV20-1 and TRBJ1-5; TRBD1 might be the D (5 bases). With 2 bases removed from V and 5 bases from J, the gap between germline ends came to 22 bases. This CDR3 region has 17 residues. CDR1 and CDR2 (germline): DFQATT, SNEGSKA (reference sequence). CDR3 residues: CSARSENTIREHQPQHF. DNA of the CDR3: TGCAGTGCTAGATCCGAAAATACAATCAGGGAGCATCAGCCCCAGCATTTT.

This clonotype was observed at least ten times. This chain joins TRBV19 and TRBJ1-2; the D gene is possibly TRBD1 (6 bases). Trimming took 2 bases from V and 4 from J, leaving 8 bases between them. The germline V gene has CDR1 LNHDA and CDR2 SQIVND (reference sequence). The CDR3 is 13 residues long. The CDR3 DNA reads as TGTGCCAGTAGTATACCGGACAGCTATGGCTACACCTTC. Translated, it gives CASSIPDSYGYTF.

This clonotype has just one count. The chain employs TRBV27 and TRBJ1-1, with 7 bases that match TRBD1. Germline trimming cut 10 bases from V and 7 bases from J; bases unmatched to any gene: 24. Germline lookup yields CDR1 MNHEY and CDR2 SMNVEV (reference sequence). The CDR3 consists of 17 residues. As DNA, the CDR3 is TGTGCCACCTTAACTCTCTTCGGGACAGAGCCTTACGGTGAAGCTTTCTTT. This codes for CATLTLFGTEPYGEAFF.

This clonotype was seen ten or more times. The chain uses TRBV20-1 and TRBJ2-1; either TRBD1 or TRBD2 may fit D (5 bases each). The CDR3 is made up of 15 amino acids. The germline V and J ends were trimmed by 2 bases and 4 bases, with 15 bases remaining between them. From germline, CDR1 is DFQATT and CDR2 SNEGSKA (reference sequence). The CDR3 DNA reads TGCAGTGCTAGACCGGGGCCCTCAATTTACAATGAGCAGTTCTTC. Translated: CSARPGPSIYNEQFF.

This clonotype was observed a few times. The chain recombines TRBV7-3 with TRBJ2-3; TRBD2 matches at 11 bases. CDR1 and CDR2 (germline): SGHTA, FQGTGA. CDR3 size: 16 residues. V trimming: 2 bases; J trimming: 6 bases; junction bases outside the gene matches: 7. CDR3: CASSLLSGGASDTQYF. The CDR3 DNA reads TGTGCCAGCAGCTTACTTAGCGGGGGGGCATCGGATACGCAGTATTTT.

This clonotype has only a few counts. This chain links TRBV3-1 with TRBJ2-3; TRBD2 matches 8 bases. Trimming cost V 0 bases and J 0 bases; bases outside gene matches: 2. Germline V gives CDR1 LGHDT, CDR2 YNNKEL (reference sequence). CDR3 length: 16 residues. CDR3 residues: CASSQDPSGSTDTQYF. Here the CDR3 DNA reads TGTGCCAGCAGCCAAGATCCTAGCGGGAGCACAGATACGCAGTATTTT.

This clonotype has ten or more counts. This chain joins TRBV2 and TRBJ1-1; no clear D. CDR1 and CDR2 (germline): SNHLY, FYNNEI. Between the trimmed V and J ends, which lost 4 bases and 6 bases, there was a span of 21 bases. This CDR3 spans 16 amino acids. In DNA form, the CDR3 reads TGTGCCAGCAGTGGTAGAGACGCGGGTATTGGGGCTGAAGCTTTCTTT. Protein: CASSGRDAGIGAEAFF.

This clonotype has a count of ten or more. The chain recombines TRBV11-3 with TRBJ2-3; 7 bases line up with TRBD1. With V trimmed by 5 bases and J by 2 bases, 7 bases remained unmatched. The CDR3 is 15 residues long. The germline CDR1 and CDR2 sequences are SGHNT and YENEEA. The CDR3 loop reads CASSPGQAYTDTQYF. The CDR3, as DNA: TGTGCCAGCAGCCCCGGACAGGCCTACACAGATACGCAGTATTTT. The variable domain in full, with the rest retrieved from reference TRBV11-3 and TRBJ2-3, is EAGVVQSPRYKIIEKKQPVAFWCNPISGHNTLYWYLQNLGQGPELLIRYENEEAVDDSQLPKDRFSAERLKGVDSTLKIQPAELGDSAVYLCASSPGQAYTDTQYFGPGTRLTVL.

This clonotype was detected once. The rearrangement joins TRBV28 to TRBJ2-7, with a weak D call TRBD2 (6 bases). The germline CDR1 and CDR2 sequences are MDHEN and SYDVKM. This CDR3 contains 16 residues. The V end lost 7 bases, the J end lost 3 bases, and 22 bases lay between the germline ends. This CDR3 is CASISGRAKRGYEQYF. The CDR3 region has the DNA TGTGCCAGCATTAGCGGACGGGCCAAACGAGGCTACGAGCAGTACTTC.

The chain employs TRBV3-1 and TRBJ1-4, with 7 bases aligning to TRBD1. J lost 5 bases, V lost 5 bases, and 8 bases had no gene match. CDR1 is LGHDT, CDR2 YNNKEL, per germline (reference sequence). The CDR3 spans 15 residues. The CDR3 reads CASSTGVRGNEKLFF. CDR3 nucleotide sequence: TGTGCCAGCAGCACAGGGGTTAGAGGAAATGAAAAACTGTTTTTT.

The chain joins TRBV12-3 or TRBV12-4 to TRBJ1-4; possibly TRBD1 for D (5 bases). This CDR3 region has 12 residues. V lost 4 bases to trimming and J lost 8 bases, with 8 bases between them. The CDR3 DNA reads TGTGCCAGCAGTTACACAGGAGAAAAACTGTTTTTT. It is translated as CASSYTGEKLFF.

CDR3 DNA sequence: TGTGCCATCAGGGCGACAGGGGCTCTGGATACGCAGTATTTT. Its translation is CAIRATGALDTQYF. The chain carries TRBV10-3 and TRBJ2-3; 8 positions match TRBD1. V was pared by 6 bases and J by 6 bases, with 8 bases of the junction left unmatched. CDR3 size: 14 residues. From germline, CDR1 is ENHRY and CDR2 SYGVKD.

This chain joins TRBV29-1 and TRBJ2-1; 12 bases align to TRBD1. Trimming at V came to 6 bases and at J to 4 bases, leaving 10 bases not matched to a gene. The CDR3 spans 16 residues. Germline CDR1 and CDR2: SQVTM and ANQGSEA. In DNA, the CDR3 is TGCAGCGTGCGAGGGACAGGGGGCGTTCCATACAATGAGCAGTTCTTC. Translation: CSVRGTGGVPYNEQFF.

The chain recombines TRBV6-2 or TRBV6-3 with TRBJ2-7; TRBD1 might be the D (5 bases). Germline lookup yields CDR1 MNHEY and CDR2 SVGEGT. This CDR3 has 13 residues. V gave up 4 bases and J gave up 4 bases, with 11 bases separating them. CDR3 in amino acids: CASSWGRLYEQYF. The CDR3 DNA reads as TGTGCCAGCAGTTGGGGCCGATTATACGAGCAGTACTTC.

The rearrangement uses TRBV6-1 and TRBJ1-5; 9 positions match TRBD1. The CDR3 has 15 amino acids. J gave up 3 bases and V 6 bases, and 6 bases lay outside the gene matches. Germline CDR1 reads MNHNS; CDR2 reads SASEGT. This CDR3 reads CASRRRTGDNQPQHF. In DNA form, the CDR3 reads TGTGCCAGCAGGCGGAGGACAGGGGACAATCAGCCCCAGCATTTT.

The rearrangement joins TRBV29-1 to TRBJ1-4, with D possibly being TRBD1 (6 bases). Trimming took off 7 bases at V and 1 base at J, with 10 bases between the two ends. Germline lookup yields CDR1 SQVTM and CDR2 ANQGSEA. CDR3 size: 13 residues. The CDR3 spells CSAAGVTNEKLFF. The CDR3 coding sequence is TGCAGCGCCGCAGGGGTAACTAATGAAAAACTGTTTTTT.

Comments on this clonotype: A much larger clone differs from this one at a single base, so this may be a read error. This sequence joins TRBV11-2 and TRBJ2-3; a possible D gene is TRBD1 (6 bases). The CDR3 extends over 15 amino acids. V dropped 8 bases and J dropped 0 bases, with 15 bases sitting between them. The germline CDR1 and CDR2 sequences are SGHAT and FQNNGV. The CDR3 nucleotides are TGTGCCAGCGGCTACAACAGGGTGAGCACAGATACGCAGTATTTT. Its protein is CASGYNRVSTDTQYF.

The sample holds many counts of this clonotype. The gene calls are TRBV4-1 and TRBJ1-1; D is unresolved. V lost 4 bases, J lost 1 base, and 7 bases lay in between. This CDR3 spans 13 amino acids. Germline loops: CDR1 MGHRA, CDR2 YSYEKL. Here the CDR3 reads CASSPVGNTEAFF. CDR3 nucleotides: TGCGCCAGCAGCCCAGTAGGGAACACTGAAGCTTTCTTT.

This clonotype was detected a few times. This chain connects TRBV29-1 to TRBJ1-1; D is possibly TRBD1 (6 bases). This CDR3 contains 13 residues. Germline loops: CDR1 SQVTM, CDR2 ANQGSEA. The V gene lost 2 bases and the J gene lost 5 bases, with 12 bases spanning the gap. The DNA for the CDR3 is TGCAGCGTTGAACTGGGGGCTAGGACTGAAGCTTTCTTT. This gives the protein CSVELGARTEAFF.

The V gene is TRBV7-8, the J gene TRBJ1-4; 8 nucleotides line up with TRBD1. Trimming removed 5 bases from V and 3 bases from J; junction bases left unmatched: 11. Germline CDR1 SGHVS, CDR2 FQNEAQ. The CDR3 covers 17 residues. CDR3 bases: TGTGCCAGCAGCCCGGGAATACAGGGGGAGTCTAATGAAAAACTGTTTTTT. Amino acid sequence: CASSPGIQGESNEKLFF.

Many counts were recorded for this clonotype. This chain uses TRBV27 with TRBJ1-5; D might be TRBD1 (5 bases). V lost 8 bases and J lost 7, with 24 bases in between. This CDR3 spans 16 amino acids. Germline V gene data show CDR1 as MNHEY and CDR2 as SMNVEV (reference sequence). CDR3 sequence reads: CASAVIGGSGRQPQHF. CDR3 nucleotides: TGTGCCAGCGCGGTTATCGGAGGGTCAGGGCGGCAGCCCCAGCATTTT.

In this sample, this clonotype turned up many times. The CDR3 DNA follows: TGTGCCAGCAGCCTCGCATCGCGGGACAGGGTCTTGGATACGCAGTATTTT. Its translation is CASSLASRDRVLDTQYF. The genes are TRBV7-6 and TRBJ2-3, with 9 nucleotides matching TRBD1. V lost 5 bases to trimming and J lost 6 bases; unmatched junction nucleotides: 15. From germline, CDR1 is SGHVS and CDR2 FNYEAQ. The CDR3 consists of 17 residues.

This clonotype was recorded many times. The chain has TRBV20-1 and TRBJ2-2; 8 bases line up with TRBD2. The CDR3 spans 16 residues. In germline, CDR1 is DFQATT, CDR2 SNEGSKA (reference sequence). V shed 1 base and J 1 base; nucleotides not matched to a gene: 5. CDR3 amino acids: CSARGPSGGNTGELFF. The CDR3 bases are TGCAGTGCTAGAGGGCCGAGCGGGGGGAACACCGGGGAGCTGTTTTTT.

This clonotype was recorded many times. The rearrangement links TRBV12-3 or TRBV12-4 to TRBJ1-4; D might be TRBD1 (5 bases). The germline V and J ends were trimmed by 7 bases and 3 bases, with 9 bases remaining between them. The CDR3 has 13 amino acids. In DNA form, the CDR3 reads TGTGCCAGCACTGGGGGTTCTAATGAAAAACTGTTTTTT. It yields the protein CASTGGSNEKLFF.

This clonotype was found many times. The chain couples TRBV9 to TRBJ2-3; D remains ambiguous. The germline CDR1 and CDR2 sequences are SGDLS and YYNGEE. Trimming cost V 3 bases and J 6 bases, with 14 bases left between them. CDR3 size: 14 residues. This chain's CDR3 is CASSAGRNPDTQYF. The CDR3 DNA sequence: TGTGCCAGCAGCGCCGGACGGAACCCGGATACGCAGTATTTT. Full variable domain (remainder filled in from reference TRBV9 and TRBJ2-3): DSGVTQTPKHLITATGQRVTLRCSPRSGDLSVYWYQQSLDQGLQFLIQYYNGEERAKGNILERFSAQQFPDLHSELNLSSLELGDSALYFCASSAGRNPDTQYFGPGTRLTVL.